This TCR beta chain emerged from a study of cytomegalovirus exposure and HLA in healthy donors. V dropped 3 bases and J dropped 2 bases, with 11 bases sitting between them. CDR3 length equals 14 residues. CDR1 and CDR2 (germline): GTSNPN, SVGIG (reference sequence). PCR used 60 Vbeta primers and 13 Jbeta primers. TCRdb's table, derived via immunoSEQ multiplex PCR, lists solely in-frame clones and lacks some. This table lists some 130,000 clones. Source material: PBMCs. The TCR sequence derives from a woman aged 40 to 50 in good health and CMV-seropositive. J is TRBJ2-1 and V is TRBV30, with D perhaps matching TRBD2 (7 bases). This CDR3 is CAWRRGGPYNEQFF. CDR3 bases: TGTGCCTGGAGAAGGGGGGGTCCCTACAATGAGCAGTTCTTC.